The 21 T cell receptor beta chains in this list originate from one sample, sequenced in a study of patients and donors after allogeneic stem cell transplantation. TCRdb reprocessed the RT-PCR reads with MiXCR, giving one entry per CDR3 protein. The repertoire holds 400,000 to 450,000 distinct CDR3 sequences, with approximately 16% as singletons. The sequencing input was blood, either unsorted or a sorted T cell fraction (not recorded which). The receptors were gathered from a human donor who was either an allogeneic HSCT recipient or a stem cell or donor lymphocyte infusion donor (not recorded which). It is not recorded whose cells these are; they may come from a transplant donor.

This clonotype was seen a handful of times. J is TRBJ1-2 and V is TRBV29-1, with 8 bases aligning to TRBD1. Looked up from germline, CDR1 is SQVTM and CDR2 is ANQGSEA. V lost 5 bases and J lost 6; bases outside the gene matches: 5. This CDR3 has 12 residues. The CDR3 region has the DNA TGCAGCGTTTGGACAGGGAGGCATGGCTACACCTTC. This sequence encodes CSVWTGRHGYTF. Full variable domain (rest looked up from reference TRBV29-1 and TRBJ1-2): SAVISQKPSRDICQRGTSLTIQCQVDSQVTMMFWYRQQPGQSLTLIATANQGSEATYESGFVIDKFPISRPNLTFSTLTVSNMSPEDSSIYLCSVWTGRHGYTFGSGTRLTVV.

The gene calls are TRBV5-1 and TRBJ2-2; TRBD1 matches at 7 bases. The CDR3 is 16 amino acids. The germline CDR1 and CDR2 sequences are SGHRS and YFSETQ. Trimming took 4 bases from V and 4 from J; bases not matched to a gene: 10. CDR3 in DNA: TGCGCCAGCAGCCCCCGGGTCAGGGGGTTCACCGGGGAGCTGTTTTTT. Residues: CASSPRVRGFTGELFF. Together with reference TRBV5-1 and TRBJ2-2, the CDR3 gives the full variable domain: KAGVTQTPRYLIKTRGQQVTLSCSPISGHRSVSWYQQTPGQGLQFLFEYFSETQRNKGNFPGRFSGRQFSNSRSEMNVSTLELGDSALYLCASSPRVRGFTGELFFGEGSRLTVL.

This clonotype has a handful of counts. The V gene is TRBV6-1, the J gene TRBJ1-3; D might be TRBD1 (5 bases). This CDR3 region has 14 residues. Germline V gene data show CDR1 as MNHNS and CDR2 as SASEGT. V was clipped by 11 bases and J by 2 bases, with 16 bases between them. The CDR3 spells CAVEVGATGNTIYF. In DNA, the CDR3 is TGTGCCGTCGAGGTAGGGGCTACTGGAAACACCATATATTTT.

J is TRBJ1-2 and V is TRBV7-9, with a possible D match to TRBD1 (6 bases). Germline loops: CDR1 SEHNR, CDR2 FQNEAQ (reference sequence). V lost 3 bases and J 1 base, leaving 9 bases between the germline ends. The CDR3 extends over 14 amino acids. CDR3 bases: TGTGCCAGCAGCTTCAAGGGGGTTAACTATGGCTACACCTTC. This codes for CASSFKGVNYGYTF.

In its sample, this clonotype was seen many times. The V gene is TRBV7-3, the J gene TRBJ2-3, with a tentative D call TRBD1 (5 bases). This CDR3 spans 13 amino acids. CDR1 and CDR2 (germline): SGHTA, FQGTGA. Trimming removed 3 bases from V and 5 bases from J, with 9 bases in between. The CDR3 protein is CASSFRRGDTQYF. The CDR3 coding sequence is TGTGCCAGCAGCTTCCGTAGGGGAGATACGCAGTATTTT.

V is TRBV21-1 and J is TRBJ2-7. TRBV21-1 is a pseudogene locus. This CDR3 has 17 residues. The CDR3 loop reads CASSKALSVAGAYEQYF. The CDR3 DNA sequence: TGTGCCAGCAGCAAAGCGCTTTCAGTGGCAGGCGCCTACGAGCAGTACTTC.

In its sample, this clonotype was seen once. The genes are TRBV7-9 and TRBJ2-7; tentative D call: TRBD1 (6 bases). Trimming left V 4 bases short and J 1 base short, with 14 bases between. Germline CDR1 is SEHNR and CDR2 is FQNEAQ (reference sequence). CDR3 length: 15 residues. The CDR3 region has the DNA TGTGCCAGCAGCTCCCGGGACACCCCTTCCTACGAGCAGTACTTC. Its translation: CASSSRDTPSYEQYF.

The chain recombines TRBV5-1 with TRBJ2-1; TRBD2 aligns across 9 bases. The CDR3 runs to 15 residues. V dropped 6 bases and J dropped 4; count of bases not matched to a gene: 8. Germline assignment: CDR1 SGHRS and CDR2 YFSETQ. CDR3 protein: CASNYLAGPYNEQFF. As DNA, the CDR3 is TGCGCCAGCAATTATCTAGCGGGGCCATACAATGAGCAGTTCTTC.

This clonotype was counted ten times or more. J is TRBJ1-2 and V is TRBV12-3 or TRBV12-4; D perhaps matches TRBD1 (6 bases). The CDR3 loop spans 16 amino acids. Trimming pared 8 bases from V and 1 base from J, leaving 20 bases between. The CDR3 bases are TGTGCCAGCCAGACAAGGACAGTTAACTATAACTATGGCTACACCTTC. It translates to CASQTRTVNYNYGYTF.

The chain joins TRBV19 to TRBJ2-7; a weak D match, TRBD1 (6 bases). The CDR3 spans 14 residues. CDR1 LNHDA and CDR2 SQIVND come from the germline V gene (reference sequence). Trimming took 4 bases from V and 7 from J, leaving 17 bases between them. For the CDR3, the DNA is TGTGCCAGTAGTACAATCCAGGGGATCCGTGAGCAGTACTTC. As protein: CASSTIQGIREQYF.

This clonotype was observed many times. The rearrangement joins TRBV5-1 to TRBJ1-1; 7 bases line up with TRBD1. CDR3 length: 17 residues. V shed 3 bases and J 0 bases; nucleotides not matched to a gene: 11. Germline CDR1 and CDR2: SGHRS and YFSETQ. This chain's CDR3 is CASSSYDRVKMNTEAFF. CDR3 in DNA: TGCGCCAGCAGCTCCTATGACAGGGTAAAGATGAACACTGAAGCTTTCTTT.

This chain uses TRBV20-1 with TRBJ1-1, with D tentatively TRBD1 (6 bases). The CDR3 is 15 amino acids. V dropped 3 bases and J dropped 1 base, with 15 bases sitting between them. The V gene's germline CDR1 is DFQATT and CDR2 SNEGSKA (reference sequence). The CDR3 region is CSARKLGTKNTEAFF. Written as DNA, the CDR3 is TGCAGTGCTAGGAAACTGGGGACAAAGAACACTGAAGCTTTCTTT.

This clonotype was counted between two and nine times. The genes are TRBV20-1 and TRBJ1-1; 8 nucleotides match TRBD1. CDR1 and CDR2 from the germline V gene are DFQATT and SNEGSKA (reference sequence). The V gene end was trimmed by 2 bases and the J gene end by 1 base; junction bases not matched to a gene: 12. The CDR3 totals 17 residues. CDR3 sequence reads: CSARSLIRGRRNTEAFF. The DNA for the CDR3 is TGCAGTGCTAGATCCTTAATCAGGGGGCGTCGGAACACTGAAGCTTTCTTT.

This clonotype has a handful of counts. The V gene is TRBV7-3, the J gene TRBJ1-2; D is uncertain. Trimming left V 5 bases short and J 2 bases short, with 9 bases between. From germline, CDR1 is SGHTA and CDR2 FQGTGA. This CDR3 is 13 amino acids long. This CDR3 is CASSAAVNYGYTF. In nucleotides, the CDR3 is TGTGCCAGCAGCGCGGCGGTGAACTATGGCTACACCTTC.

In this sample, this clonotype turned up a few times. J is TRBJ1-1 and V is TRBV30; D gene uncertain. CDR3 size: 13 residues. V was clipped by 2 bases and J by 1 base, with 8 bases between them. Germline V lookup: CDR1 GTSNPN, CDR2 SVGIG (reference sequence). The CDR3 nucleotides read TGTGCCTGGAGTCGTTCCACGAACACTGAAGCTTTCTTT. Translation gives CAWSRSTNTEAFF.

This sequence joins TRBV20-1 and TRBJ2-4; possible D gene TRBD1, 5 bases. The V end was cut by 0 bases, the J end by 6 bases, with 9 bases between. CDR3 size: 13 residues. The germline gives CDR1 DFQATT, CDR2 SNEGSKA (reference sequence). The CDR3 reads CSARDPGPNIQYF. In nucleotides, the CDR3 is TGCAGTGCTAGAGATCCAGGGCCAAACATTCAGTACTTC.

This clonotype occurred a few times. DNA for the CDR3: TGTGCCAGCACTCTACAGGGAAATAATGAAAAACTGTTTTTT. As protein: CASTLQGNNEKLFF. The chain carries TRBV12-3 or TRBV12-4 and TRBJ1-4, with D possibly being TRBD1 (6 bases). The CDR3 is 14 amino acids. Trimming left V 7 bases short and J 4 bases short, with 13 bases between.

The V call is TRBV20-1, the J call TRBJ1-1; D is ambiguous. Germline V gives CDR1 DFQATT, CDR2 SNEGSKA (reference sequence). The CDR3 has 13 amino acids. Between the trimmed V and J ends, which lost 1 base and 3 bases, there was a span of 9 bases. The CDR3 region is CSARVRSDTEAFF. CDR3 nucleotide sequence: TGCAGTGCTAGAGTGCGGAGCGACACTGAAGCTTTCTTT.

The chain has TRBV9 and TRBJ1-1; no clear D gene. Germline V CDR1 and CDR2: SGDLS, YYNGEE. V lost 0 bases, J lost 0 bases, and 12 bases lay in between. CDR3 length: 16 amino acids. The CDR3 protein is CASSVDPVGLNTEAFF. Written as DNA, the CDR3 is TGTGCCAGCAGCGTAGATCCAGTAGGGTTGAACACTGAAGCTTTCTTT.

This clonotype was seen more than once but under ten times. The rearrangement joins TRBV6-5 to TRBJ1-5; D ambiguous. V lost 2 bases and J 0 bases, leaving 11 bases between the germline ends. The CDR3 extends over 16 amino acids. Germline CDR1 MNHEY, CDR2 SVGAGI. Here the CDR3 reads CASSYVAPVSNQPQHF. The CDR3 DNA reads TGTGCCAGCAGTTACGTGGCACCCGTTAGCAATCAGCCCCAGCATTTT.

The sample holds a few counts of this clonotype. The rearrangement uses TRBV12-3 or TRBV12-4 and TRBJ2-5, with D perhaps TRBD2 (6 bases). The CDR3 length is 15 residues. V lost 5 bases and J lost 5, with 18 bases in between. CDR3 protein: CASSPQEGTLETQYF. As DNA, the CDR3 is TGTGCCAGCAGTCCCCAGGAGGGAACTTTGGAGACCCAGTACTTC.